These T cell receptor beta chains were read from a single sample in a study of T cells expressing NK-cell markers. TCRdb re-analyzed the 5' RACE reads; it lists each CDR3 protein once, without DNA. The table for this sample gives 500,000 or so distinct CDR3 sequences. The specimen sequenced was blood T cells: a sorted CD56 or NKG2C T cell subset, CD4+ or CD8+ T cells, or bulk PBMC T cells (not recorded which). All receptors come from a man between 18 and 29 years old in good health. Both conserved end residues are part of each CDR3.

>TRBJ2-5|TRBV5-1
CASSLFTSGSGETQYF
>TRBJ2-7|TRBV6-1
CASSIGASGLIYEQYF
>TRBJ2-3|TRBV20-1
CSACGTGDTDTQYF
>TRBJ1-6|TRBV20-1
CSAATQGAANSPLHF
>TRBJ2-3|TRBV10-3
CAISVNSGSTDTQYF
>TRBJ2-5|TRBV9
CASSARLAGRQETQYF
>TRBJ1-1|TRBV12-3/TRBV12-4
CASSLITARTEAFF
>TRBJ1-2|TRBV12-3/TRBV12-4
CASSLTGLGYGYTF
>TRBJ2-7|TRBV12-3/TRBV12-4
CASRGRSYEQYF
>TRBJ2-4|TRBV27
CASRTGTSGKGIQYF
>TRBJ1-1|TRBV5-1
CASSLNLGSGQSNTEAFF
>TRBJ2-2|TRBV4-1
CASSLVRTGIGELFF
>TRBJ2-1|TRBV10-3
CAISEGLAMDEQFF
>TRBJ1-5|TRBV28
CASSLAGVFNQPQHF
>TRBJ2-7|TRBV20-1
CSARVTGSYEQYF
>TRBJ2-5|TRBV7-6
CASSPLGLTGGETQYF
>TRBJ2-2|TRBV24-1
CATVGTSNTGELFF
>TRBJ2-7|TRBV7-9
CASSLAGFTYEQYF
>TRBJ2-5|TRBV7-9
CASSSGGGPGEETQYF
>TRBJ2-5|TRBV7-9
CASSFSERTQYF
>TRBJ2-5|TRBV5-4
CASSLEGRRQETQYF
>TRBJ2-1|TRBV5-1
CASSLGGYNEQFF
>TRBJ1-5|TRBV5-1
CASSLSGVGANQPQHF
>TRBJ1-5|TRBV24-1
CATSLGSSQPQHF
>TRBJ2-5|TRBV12-3/TRBV12-4
CASSFRDREGLGTQYF
>TRBJ2-3|TRBV29-1
CSVDAGLGQYF
>TRBJ1-1|TRBV29-1
CSVVVRGNTEAFF
>TRBJ2-2|TRBV29-1
CSASLYRLAVNTGELFF